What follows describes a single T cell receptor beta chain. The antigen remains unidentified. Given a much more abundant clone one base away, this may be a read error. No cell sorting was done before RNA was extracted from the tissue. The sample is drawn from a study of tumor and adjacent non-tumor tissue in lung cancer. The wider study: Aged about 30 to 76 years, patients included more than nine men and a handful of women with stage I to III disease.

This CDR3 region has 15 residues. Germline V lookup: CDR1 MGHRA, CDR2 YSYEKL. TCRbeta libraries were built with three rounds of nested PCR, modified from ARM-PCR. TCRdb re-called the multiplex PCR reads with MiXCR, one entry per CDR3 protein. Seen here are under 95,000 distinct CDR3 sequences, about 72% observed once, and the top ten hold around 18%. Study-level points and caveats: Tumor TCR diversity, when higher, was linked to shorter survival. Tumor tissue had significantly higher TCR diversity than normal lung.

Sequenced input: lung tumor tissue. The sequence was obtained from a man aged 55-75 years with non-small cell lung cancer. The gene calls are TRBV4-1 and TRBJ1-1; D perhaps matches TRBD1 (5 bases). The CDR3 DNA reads TGCGCCAGCAACCAAGTCATGGGGGAGAACACTGAAGCTTTCTTT. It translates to CASNQVMGENTEAFF.